This TCR beta chain derives from a study of beta chain features in type 1 diabetes. Investigators reverse transcribed all isolated RNA, so they sequenced expressed TCRB transcripts. Sequenced by immunoSEQ multiplex PCR; TCRdb stores in-frame clones only, minus some. Of about 160,000 clones in the sample, around a tenth were seen once. The CDR3 runs 16 residues. From germline, CDR1 is SGHTA and CDR2 FQGNSA. The ends lost 5 bases at V and 6 bases at J; junction bases unmatched: 13. In this sample, this clone turned up a few times. Antigen specificity is unknown. Findings and caveats of the study: Among all four CD4+ subsets, Type 1 diabetes patients had TCRB CDR3s that were moderately but significantly shorter. The study found that naive, central memory and Treg TCRB repertoires appeared more similar in patients than in healthy donors.

The receptor was isolated from a man aged 25 to 40 with type 1 diabetes. The sample consisted of central memory CD4+ T cells from blood. The chain recombines TRBV7-2 with TRBJ2-1; 7 bases line up with TRBD2. The CDR3 sequence: CASSLTWGGRGNEQFF. CDR3 in DNA: TGTGCCAGCAGCCTCACGTGGGGGGGACGAGGCAATGAGCAGTTCTTC. The complete variable domain, with remaining parts taken from reference TRBV7-2 and TRBJ2-1, reads GAGVSQSPSNKVTEKGKDVELRCDPISGHTALYWYRQSLGQGLEFLIYFQGNSAPDKSGLPSDRFSAERTGGSVSTLTIQRTQQEDSAVYLCASSLTWGGRGNEQFFGPGTRLTVL.